This T cell receptor beta chain was obtained from a study of blood T cell repertoires in COVID-19. Study information: Spain, Italy and the United States supplied samples that represented acute and convalescent COVID-19. The analysed material was cDNA or gDNA that came from T cells, B-cell-depleted T cells, or PBMCs.

Germline V CDR1 and CDR2: MNHEY, SMNVEV (reference sequence). J was trimmed by 7 bases and V by 3 bases; bases with no gene match: 10. CDR3 length equals 15 residues. Donors of Cohort 3 who recovered were those that had two negative PCRs, clearance, or symptom resolution. Per the original data handling: Amplification of reference gene primers provided the estimated nucleated cell counts. The repertoire was sequenced with immunoSEQ multiplex PCR; TCRdb's copy has only in-frame clones and lacks some. Clonal size and the V and J genes are those of that table, whereas D and trimming came from the DNA. The table shows more than 250,000 clones, with roughly 87% occurring only once.

The sequenced sample was PBMCs or T cells enriched from blood (not recorded which). The chain joins TRBV27 to TRBJ2-7, with 9 bases that match TRBD1. The clonotype was recovered from a woman aged 40 to 50 who had recovered from COVID-19. The DNA for the CDR3 is TGTGCCAGCAGTTTGCGGGGACAGGGCAGGTGGGAGCAGTACTTC. Translating gives CASSLRGQGRWEQYF.